These 24 T cell receptor beta chains originate from one sample sequenced in a study of blood T cell repertoires in COVID-19. The assay was immunoSEQ multiplex PCR, and TCRdb's table has in-frame clones only and misses some. The table records under 250,000 clones, roughly 80% of them present only once. Sequencing used PBMCs or T cells enriched from blood (not recorded which). The receptors shown here come from a woman aged 40-49 years with acute COVID-19.

This chain connects TRBV27 to TRBJ2-1; TRBD1 matches 11 bases. CDR1 and CDR2 from the germline V gene are MNHEY and SMNVEV (reference sequence). The CDR3 runs to 19 residues. The V and J ends lost 6 bases and 4 bases, in that order; junction bases with no gene match: 17. CDR3 sequence reads: CASSRKSRTGGSGYNEQFF. For the CDR3, the DNA is TGTGCCAGCAGCCGAAAAAGTCGGACAGGGGGCTCTGGGTACAATGAGCAGTTCTTC.

The CDR3 DNA reads as TGTGCCTCGGGAAGGGGGCCTGACTACGAGCAGTACTTC. This encodes CASGRGPDYEQYF. The chain employs TRBV9 and TRBJ2-7; 7 bases map to TRBD1. V gave up 10 bases and J gave up 3 bases; unmatched junction bases: 10. Germline-derived CDR1 and CDR2 are SGDLS and YYNGEE. The CDR3 runs to 13 residues.

The rearrangement joins TRBV2 to TRBJ2-7; 11 bases agree with TRBD1. This CDR3 spans 15 amino acids. The V gene end was trimmed by 3 bases and the J gene end by 5 bases; junction bases not matched to a gene: 6. Germline CDR1 SNHLY, CDR2 FYNNEI. The CDR3: CASSDWDRGVNEQYF. As DNA, the CDR3 is TGTGCCAGCAGTGATTGGGACAGGGGGGTCAACGAGCAGTACTTC.

This sequence joins TRBV6-7 and TRBJ1-5, with a weak D call TRBD1 (6 bases). TRBV6-7 counts as an open reading frame of uncertain function. This CDR3 is 16 amino acids long. The ends were cut back, 6 bases at V and 3 bases at J, with 18 bases in the middle. CDR3 sequence (DNA): TGTGCCAGCAGAGAAACAGGGTTTGGCTCCAATCAGCCCCAGCATTTT. Its translation is CASRETGFGSNQPQHF.

This chain uses TRBV7-3 with TRBJ2-3, with D tentatively TRBD2 (6 bases). The CDR3 runs to 13 residues. The V and J ends lost 5 bases and 8 bases respectively, with 14 bases between them. Germline CDR1 SGHTA, CDR2 FQGTGA. In DNA form, the CDR3 reads TGTGCCAGCAGCCCAATCCACGGGAGTACGCAGTATTTT. Translated, it gives CASSPIHGSTQYF.

The V call is TRBV15, the J call TRBJ2-2; D unresolved. Trimming took 4 bases from V and 5 from J, leaving 17 bases between them. Germline V CDR1 and CDR2: LNHNV, YYDKDF (reference sequence). This CDR3 has 16 residues. The CDR3 protein is CATSNFPPTGTGELFF. The CDR3 DNA sequence: TGTGCCACCAGCAATTTCCCCCCAACGGGTACCGGGGAGCTGTTTTTT. The full variable domain, in which reference TRBV15 and TRBJ2-2 provide the parts outside the CDR3, is DAMVIQNPRYQVTQFGKPVTLSCSQTLNHNVMYWYQQKSSQAPKLLFHYYDKDFNNEADTPDNFQSRRPNTSFCFLDIRSPGLGDTAMYLCATSNFPPTGTGELFFGEGSRLTVL.

The chain joins TRBV10-2 to TRBJ2-2, with D perhaps matching TRBD2 (6 bases). In germline, CDR1 is WSHSY, CDR2 SAAADI. The V gene lost 6 bases and the J gene lost 2 bases, with 13 bases spanning the gap. This CDR3 spans 15 amino acids. CDR3 amino acids: CASSDFGTNTGELFF. The DNA for the CDR3 is TGCGCCAGCAGCGACTTTGGGACTAACACCGGGGAGCTGTTTTTT.

The V and J genes are TRBV4-3 and TRBJ2-3; 9 bases line up with TRBD2. This CDR3 region has 17 residues. V lost 4 bases, J lost 4 bases, and 12 bases stayed unmatched. Germline loops: CDR1 LGHNA, CDR2 YSLEER. CDR3 bases: TGCGCCAGCAGCCGTAAGATTGGCGGGGGGGCCGCAGATACGCAGTATTTT. Protein sequence: CASSRKIGGGAADTQYF.

On this clone itself: The junction does not match germline at one end; this may be a read error. J is TRBJ2-3 and V is TRBV30, with 16 bases lining up with TRBD2. This CDR3 has 17 amino acids. The germline CDR1 and CDR2 sequences are GTSNPN and SVGIG (reference sequence). The CDR3 spells CAWNGGTSGRDTNTQYF. The CDR3 DNA follows: TGTGCCTGGAATGGCGGGACTAGCGGGAGGGACACAAATACGCAGTATTTT.

V and J are TRBV30 and TRBJ2-5; 9 nucleotides match TRBD2. V was clipped by 0 bases and J by 8 bases; unmatched bases: 10. CDR1 is GTSNPN, CDR2 SVGIG, per germline (reference sequence). The CDR3 runs 15 residues. CDR3 nucleotides: TGTGCCTGGAGTGTTCTGCCTGGGCTAGCGGGAACCCAGTACTTC. Translated: CAWSVLPGLAGTQYF.

Only one count was recorded for this clone. The chain uses TRBV4-1 and TRBJ1-1; 9 positions match TRBD1. After removal of 4 bases from V and 9 bases from J, the junction contained 9 bases not matched to a gene. There are 14 residues in the CDR3. Germline CDR1 and CDR2: MGHRA and YSYEKL. DNA of the CDR3: TGCGCCAGCAGCCCCGGACAGGGGCTTATCCAAGCTTTCTTT. Protein product: CASSPGQGLIQAFF.

This chain connects TRBV9 to TRBJ1-5; no definite D call. The length of the CDR3 is 15 residues. V was trimmed by 0 bases and J by 7 bases, leaving 14 bases between them. In germline, CDR1 is SGDLS, CDR2 YYNGEE. The CDR3 sequence: CASSVGPSAIQPQHF. CDR3 DNA: TGTGCCAGCAGCGTAGGTCCCTCCGCGATCCAGCCCCAGCATTTT.

The J gene is TRBJ2-3, the V gene TRBV24-1, with a possible D match to TRBD1 (6 bases). The ends were cut back, 3 bases at V and 7 bases at J, with 16 bases in the middle. This CDR3 spans 15 amino acids. Germline CDR1 is KGHDR and CDR2 is SFDVKD. The CDR3 region has the DNA TGTGCCACCAGTGATGAACAGGGCCTCTCTTATACGCAGTATTTT. This codes for CATSDEQGLSYTQYF.

The CDR3 loop reads CASSQDWPGGRTEAFF. The DNA for the CDR3 is TGCGCCAGCAGCCAAGATTGGCCAGGGGGCAGGACTGAAGCTTTCTTT. The gene calls are TRBV4-1 and TRBJ1-1; TRBD1 aligns across 8 bases. V dropped 0 bases and J dropped 5; count of bases not matched to a gene: 8. The CDR3 is 16 amino acids. The V gene's germline CDR1 is MGHRA and CDR2 YSYEKL.

This sequence joins TRBV28 and TRBJ2-1, with unresolved D. CDR3 length: 13 amino acids. V was pared by 5 bases and J by 7 bases, with 12 bases between. Germline lookup yields CDR1 MDHEN and CDR2 SYDVKM. The CDR3: CASSPPLVNEQFF. Written as DNA, the CDR3 is TGTGCCAGCAGTCCGCCACTTGTTAATGAGCAGTTCTTC.

The chain employs TRBV5-1 and TRBJ1-4, with 9 bases matching TRBD1. The length of the CDR3 is 15 residues. The J segment lost 6 bases and the V segment lost 3 bases, leaving 6 bases of the junction unmatched. The germline V gene encodes CDR1 SGHRS and CDR2 YFSETQ. In nucleotides, the CDR3 is TGCGCCAGCAGCTCCGGACAGGGGAAAGATGAAAAACTGTTTTTT. Its protein product is CASSSGQGKDEKLFF.

This chain links TRBV2 with TRBJ1-5; TRBD1 matches at 8 bases. V trimming: 4 bases; J trimming: 7 bases; junction bases outside the gene matches: 9. This CDR3 contains 15 residues. CDR1 is SNHLY and CDR2 is FYNNEI in the germline V gene. The CDR3 here is CASSGTGQGRQPQHF. CDR3 nucleotide sequence: TGTGCCAGCAGTGGGACCGGACAGGGCCGACAGCCCCAGCATTTT.

The J gene is TRBJ2-1, the V gene TRBV9; 10 bases line up with TRBD2. Germline values: CDR1 SGDLS, CDR2 YYNGEE. This CDR3 contains 15 residues. Losses at the gene ends were 5 bases for V and 9 bases for J; bases not matched to a gene: 11. The CDR3 region is CASSYRTSGRSEQFF. The DNA for the CDR3 is TGTGCCAGCAGTTATAGGACTAGCGGAAGGAGTGAGCAGTTCTTC.

This clone was recorded a few times. The V gene is TRBV18, the J gene TRBJ1-5; 8 nucleotides agree with TRBD1. The CDR3 consists of 15 residues. Trimming removed 8 bases from V and 1 base from J; junction bases left unmatched: 7. CDR1 is KGHSH and CDR2 is LQKENI in the germline V gene. This CDR3 reads CASRNGQGSNQPQHF. The CDR3 nucleotides are TGTGCCAGCCGCAACGGACAGGGAAGCAATCAGCCCCAGCATTTT.

The CDR3 DNA is TGTGCCAGTAGTATTGCCAGGGGGAACACCGGGGAGCTGTTTTTT. Protein product: CASSIARGNTGELFF. V usage is TRBV19 and J usage is TRBJ2-2, with a tentative D call TRBD1 (6 bases). The V end was cut by 3 bases, the J end by 1 base, with 9 bases between. Germline V lookup: CDR1 LNHDA, CDR2 SQIVND (reference sequence). The CDR3 has 15 residues.

This clone was observed a few times. The CDR3 DNA reads TGCGCCAGCAGCCAAGATCCCCTAGCAGTCGAGCAGTACTTC. This gives the protein CASSQDPLAVEQYF. V usage is TRBV4-1 and J usage is TRBJ2-7; D is possibly TRBD2 (5 bases). The CDR3 totals 14 residues. CDR1 and CDR2 (germline): MGHRA, YSYEKL. Trimming pared 0 bases from V and 6 bases from J, leaving 12 bases between.

The chain is built from TRBV5-1 and TRBJ2-5; perhaps TRBD1 as D (6 bases). Trimming removed 1 base at V and 2 bases at J, with 12 bases between. In germline, CDR1 is SGHRS, CDR2 YFSETQ. This CDR3 spans 15 amino acids. The CDR3 coding sequence is TGCGCCAGCAGCTTGAATACAGGGTCGCAAGAGACCCAGTACTTC. Translating it yields CASSLNTGSQETQYF.

CDR3 nucleotides: TGTGCCAGCAGCCAAGGGAGGCCCACCCCATACTCACCCCTCCACTTT. Protein: CASSQGRPTPYSPLHF. The rearrangement links TRBV3-1 (or the pseudogene TRBV3-2) to TRBJ1-6; D is undetermined. Germline CDR1 reads LGHDT; CDR2 reads YNNKEL (reference sequence). The CDR3 has 16 residues. Deletions cut 1 base from V and 10 bases from J, with 17 bases between.

The chain carries TRBV11-2 and TRBJ2-3, with D hard to call. Germline assignment: CDR1 SGHAT and CDR2 FQNNGV. The CDR3 is made up of 15 amino acids. The V gene lost 3 bases and the J gene lost 0 bases, with 10 bases spanning the gap. CDR3: CASSLDPTSTDTQYF. The CDR3 nucleotides are TGTGCCAGCAGCTTGGATCCGACAAGCACAGATACGCAGTATTTT. The entire variable domain, with the rest obtained from reference TRBV11-2 and TRBJ2-3, is as follows: EAGVAQSPRYKIIEKRQSVAFWCNPISGHATLYWYQQILGQGPKLLIQFQNNGVVDDSQLPKDRFSAERLKGVDSTLKIQPAKLEDSAVYLCASSLDPTSTDTQYFGPGTRLTVL.